The 15 T cell receptor beta chains reported below all come from one sample, sequenced in a study of breast tumors, draining lymph nodes, adjacent tissues. Axillary draining lymph nodes of breast cancer patients supplied the node samples. TCRdb redid the calling of the multiplex PCR reads with MiXCR, one entry per CDR3 protein. The table includes about 130,000 distinct CDR3 sequences, 21% detected once. The sample taken for sequencing was axillary lymph node tissue. The receptor source for this set is a female donor with breast cancer. Some clones in this sample may be carry-over from other donors' samples.

There are many counts of this clonotype. The chain employs TRBV5-6 and TRBJ2-7; D might be TRBD1 (5 bases). V dropped 0 bases and J dropped 3 bases, with 16 bases sitting between them. This CDR3 is 16 amino acids long. The germline CDR1 and CDR2 sequences are SGHDT and YYEEEE. The CDR3 DNA follows: TGTGCCAGCAGCTTGGGTCGAGGTCAGGGCCACTACGAGCAGTACTTC. Its translation: CASSLGRGQGHYEQYF.

This clonotype appeared many times. This chain joins TRBV20-1 and TRBJ2-7, with 9 nucleotides matching TRBD2. CDR3 length: 13 residues. The trim removed 4 bases at V and 4 bases at J, leaving 5 bases unmatched. CDR1 is DFQATT and CDR2 is SNEGSKA in the germline V gene (reference sequence). The CDR3 DNA is TGCAGTGCTACACCGACTAGCGGTTACGAGCAGTACTTC. Translating gives CSATPTSGYEQYF.

This clonotype was recorded at least ten times. The gene calls are TRBV29-1 and TRBJ2-3; perhaps TRBD2 as D (6 bases). This CDR3 contains 15 residues. V was cut by 7 bases and J by 2 bases, with 19 bases left in between. Looked up from germline, CDR1 is SQVTM and CDR2 is ANQGSEA. The CDR3 coding sequence is TGCAGCGCCAATCCCCTGGCGGGAAACACAGATACGCAGTATTTT. It codes for CSANPLAGNTDTQYF.

This clonotype was counted at least ten times. The chain uses TRBV20-1 and TRBJ2-7, with D possibly TRBD2 on 5 matching bases. This CDR3 has 14 residues. The germline V and J ends were trimmed by 3 bases and 3 bases, with 15 bases remaining between them. CDR1 is DFQATT and CDR2 is SNEGSKA in the germline V gene (reference sequence). The DNA for the CDR3 is TGCAGTGCTAGTACTAGGACGGGGAGCTACGAGCAGTACTTC. Translated: CSASTRTGSYEQYF.

This clonotype was counted at least ten times. The chain uses TRBV5-8 and TRBJ2-7; 12 bases line up with TRBD2. CDR3 length: 15 amino acids. V lost 7 bases to trimming and J lost 3 bases; unmatched junction nucleotides: 8. The germline V gene has CDR1 SGHTS and CDR2 YDEGEE. DNA of the CDR3: TGTGCCAGCCTAGAGGAGACTAGCGGGAGCTACGAGCAGTACTTC. As protein: CASLEETSGSYEQYF.

On this clonotype itself: Because the CDR3's place on the DNA is in doubt, the DNA is left out and the CDR3 is given as listed by TCRdb. V usage is TRBV5-1 and J usage is TRBJ2-3; TRBD2 is the table's D call, not checked against the DNA. The CDR3 numbers 20 amino acids, ends counted. In germline, CDR1 is SGHRS, CDR2 YFSETQ. This CDR3 is CASSFYICSASSGRADTQYF.

In regard to this clonotype: A read error may explain this, as a much larger clone is one base away. This chain's CDR3 is CASRVAGAGDNEQFF. The CDR3 DNA reads TGCGCCAGCAGAGTAGCGGGAGCCGGAGACAATGAGCAGTTCTTC. The rearrangement uses TRBV5-1 and TRBJ2-1; 9 nucleotides align to TRBD2. The V gene end was trimmed by 5 bases and the J gene end by 5 bases; junction bases not matched to a gene: 8. Germline V gene sequence: CDR1 SGHRS, CDR2 YFSETQ. The CDR3 extends over 15 amino acids.

The gene calls are TRBV24-1 and TRBJ2-1; 14 bases align to TRBD2. Looked up from germline, CDR1 is KGHDR and CDR2 is SFDVKD. The J segment lost 1 base and the V segment lost 4 bases, leaving 5 bases of the junction unmatched. This CDR3 contains 18 residues. CDR3 nucleotide sequence: TGTGCCACCAGTGACGGACTAGCGGGAGGAAGTTCCTACAATGAGCAGTTCTTC. Amino acid sequence: CATSDGLAGGSSYNEQFF.

This clonotype was seen many times. V is TRBV2 and J is TRBJ1-4; TRBD1 matches 11 bases. V was clipped by 6 bases and J by 8 bases; unmatched bases: 5. This CDR3 spans 14 amino acids. Germline CDR1 and CDR2: SNHLY and FYNNEI. CDR3 amino acids: CASRGDRGKEKLFF. In nucleotides, the CDR3 is TGTGCCAGCAGAGGGGACAGGGGGAAAGAAAAACTGTTTTTT.

This clonotype was counted many times. The chain uses TRBV6-1 and TRBJ1-4, with D uncertain. V dropped 4 bases and J dropped 4 bases, with 10 bases sitting between them. The germline CDR1 and CDR2 sequences are MNHNS and SASEGT. This CDR3 has 14 amino acids. DNA of the CDR3: TGTGCCAGCAGTGGCCCTCGGGGTAATGAAAAACTGTTTTTT. This encodes CASSGPRGNEKLFF.

In its sample, this clonotype was seen many times. This sequence joins TRBV6-1 and TRBJ2-7; 9 nucleotides match TRBD2. The CDR3 length is 12 residues. V lost 4 bases, J lost 6 bases, and 1 base stayed unmatched. The germline gives CDR1 MNHNS, CDR2 SASEGT. The CDR3 sequence is CASSVLAGEQYF. CDR3 bases: TGTGCCAGCAGTGTACTAGCGGGCGAGCAGTACTTC.

This clonotype was recorded at least ten times. The chain combines TRBV5-8 with TRBJ2-2; D is unclear. CDR1 and CDR2 (germline): SGHTS, YDEGEE. V lost 0 bases, J lost 3 bases, and 9 bases lay in between. This CDR3 spans 15 amino acids. The CDR3 here is CASSLVPPDTGELFF. The DNA of the CDR3 is TGTGCCAGCAGCTTGGTTCCTCCTGACACCGGGGAGCTGTTTTTT.

Ten or more counts support this clonotype. The V gene is TRBV19, the J gene TRBJ1-2; D is perhaps TRBD1 (5 bases). Deletions cut 10 bases from V and 4 bases from J, with 16 bases between. CDR1 is LNHDA, CDR2 SQIVND, per germline (reference sequence). The CDR3 has 13 residues. The DNA of the CDR3 is TGTGCCACCTTAGGGAGGGGCAGCTATGGCTACACCTTC. This encodes CATLGRGSYGYTF.

The sample holds many counts of this clonotype. The rearrangement links TRBV7-3 to TRBJ2-7; 7 bases map to TRBD2. Germline CDR1 and CDR2: SGHTA and FQGTGA. The CDR3 runs 14 residues. The V and J ends lost 5 bases and 2 bases, in that order; junction bases with no gene match: 6. This chain's CDR3 is CASSPSGTTYEQYF. The CDR3 DNA is TGTGCCAGCAGCCCCTCCGGGACTACCTACGAGCAGTACTTC.

This clonotype came up many times. This chain's CDR3 is CATSVTSGPHNEQFF. In nucleotides, the CDR3 is TGTGCCACCAGTGTGACTAGCGGACCCCACAATGAGCAGTTCTTC. This chain uses TRBV24-1 with TRBJ2-1, with TRBD2 identical over 9 bases. The V gene's germline CDR1 is KGHDR and CDR2 SFDVKD. V lost 5 bases to trimming and J lost 5 bases; unmatched junction nucleotides: 6. This CDR3 spans 15 amino acids.